This section outlines one T cell receptor (beta chain) sequence together with its context. Its cognate antigen is unknown. This specimen comes from a study of post-analysis software for immune sequencing data. General observations from the study: Four or five TRBV segments, TRBV5-6, TRBV5-1 and TRBV20-1 among them, were found more frequent in patients than controls. Relative to controls, patients with multiple sclerosis showed significantly lower normalized Chao1 diversity.

Built from TCR beta cDNA, the libraries had unique molecular identifiers in them. TCRdb ran MiXCR on the PCR reads and lists one entry per CDR3 protein. The table records about 430,000 distinct CDR3 sequences, roughly 38% of them present only once. The CDR3 contains 13 residues. The J segment lost 3 bases and the V segment lost 3 bases, leaving 1 base of the junction unmatched. The germline V gene has CDR1 SQVTM and CDR2 ANQGSEA. The sequenced sample consisted of blood. This TCR was sampled from a girl aged 2 to 10 with multiple sclerosis. V and J are TRBV29-1 and TRBJ1-1, with 10 bases lining up with TRBD1. The CDR3: CSVDGTGDTEAFF. The CDR3 DNA reads as TGCAGCGTTGACGGGACAGGGGACACTGAAGCTTTCTTT.